Following are 9 T cell receptor beta chains from one sample sequenced in a study of blood T cell repertoires in COVID-19. The table came from immunoSEQ multiplex PCR; TCRdb's copy has only in-frame clones and leaves some out. This repertoire shows about 480,000 clones, around nine tenths found once; its top ten account for 7% to 10%. The sample consisted of PBMCs or T cells enriched from blood (not recorded which). The receptors were gathered from a woman aged 55-69 years who had recovered from COVID-19.

The chain couples TRBV19 to TRBJ1-6; D is ambiguous. The CDR3 length is 12 residues. The V end lost 1 base, the J end lost 7 bases, and 2 bases lay between the germline ends. Germline V gene data show CDR1 as LNHDA and CDR2 as SQIVND (reference sequence). The CDR3 bases are TGTGCCAGTAGTATAGCGAATTCACCCCTCCACTTT. Its translation: CASSIANSPLHF.

The chain employs TRBV5-1 and TRBJ2-3, with D perhaps TRBD1 (6 bases). Germline CDR1 reads SGHRS; CDR2 reads YFSETQ. V was shortened by 0 bases and J by 2 bases, with 10 bases between the two germline ends. The CDR3 is made up of 15 amino acids. The CDR3 bases are TGCGCCAGCAGCTTGGAGGACAGACACACAGATACGCAGTATTTT. Its protein product is CASSLEDRHTDTQYF.

In regard to this clone: In the same sample, other DNA sequences code for this CDR3. This chain joins TRBV11-3 and TRBJ2-2, with D possibly TRBD2 on 7 matching bases. The ends were cut back, 5 bases at V and 6 bases at J, with 19 bases in the middle. This CDR3 has 16 residues. From germline, CDR1 is SGHNT and CDR2 YENEEA. The CDR3 DNA follows: TGTGCCAGCAGCCCGTATGGTTGGGGGGGCCCCGGGGAGCTGTTTTTT. This codes for CASSPYGWGGPGELFF.

Notes on this clone: This specimen includes other DNA sequences encoding the same CDR3. The chain has TRBV27 and TRBJ1-6, with a possible D match to TRBD1 (5 bases). The CDR3 loop spans 14 amino acids. From germline, CDR1 is MNHEY and CDR2 SMNVEV (reference sequence). The V gene lost 3 bases and the J gene lost 5 bases, with 8 bases spanning the gap. The CDR3 region is CASSFQGNNSPLHF. The CDR3 DNA sequence: TGTGCCAGCAGTTTCCAGGGCAATAATTCACCCCTCCACTTT.

J is TRBJ2-7 and V is TRBV3-1 (or the pseudogene TRBV3-2); D unclear. The V end was cut by 3 bases, the J end by 6 bases, with 6 bases between. There are 11 residues in the CDR3. CDR1 and CDR2 (germline): LGHDT, YNNKEL (reference sequence). The CDR3 here is CASSQGSEQYF. CDR3 sequence (DNA): TGTGCCAGCAGCCAGGGCAGCGAGCAGTACTTC.

This clone was observed once. The chain is built from TRBV6-1 and TRBJ2-1, with 12 bases fitting TRBD1. This CDR3 has 16 residues. In germline, CDR1 is MNHNS, CDR2 SASEGT. Trimming cost V 1 base and J 2 bases; bases outside gene matches: 0. The CDR3 loop is CASSEGDRGPYNEQFF. CDR3 sequence (DNA): TGTGCCAGCAGTGAAGGGGACAGGGGGCCCTACAATGAGCAGTTCTTC.

This chain connects TRBV15 to TRBJ1-1; maybe TRBD1 (6 bases). The CDR3 consists of 17 residues. V was cut by 3 bases and J by 7 bases, with 24 bases left in between. Germline V CDR1 and CDR2: LNHNV, YYDKDF (reference sequence). CDR3 sequence: CATSSDRSFPRGGEAFF. For the CDR3, the DNA is TGTGCCACCAGCAGCGATCGCTCCTTTCCTAGGGGGGGTGAAGCTTTCTTT.

V is TRBV10-3 and J is TRBJ1-3; possibly TRBD1 for D (5 bases). Germline loops: CDR1 ENHRY, CDR2 SYGVKD. The CDR3 extends over 16 amino acids. The V and J ends lost 2 bases and 3 bases respectively, with 14 bases between them. Written as DNA, the CDR3 is TGTGCCATCAGTGAGGGGGCTGCTCTGGGTGGAAACACCATATATTTT. Protein: CAISEGAALGGNTIYF.

This clone was seen only a few times. The chain links TRBV24-1 to TRBJ2-3; D uncertain. Trimming left V 4 bases short and J 0 bases short, with 13 bases between. The germline CDR1 and CDR2 sequences are KGHDR and SFDVKD. This CDR3 has 16 amino acids. CDR3 loop: CATSDHRLPSTDTQYF. Written as DNA, the CDR3 is TGTGCCACCAGTGACCACCGACTCCCTAGCACAGATACGCAGTATTTT.